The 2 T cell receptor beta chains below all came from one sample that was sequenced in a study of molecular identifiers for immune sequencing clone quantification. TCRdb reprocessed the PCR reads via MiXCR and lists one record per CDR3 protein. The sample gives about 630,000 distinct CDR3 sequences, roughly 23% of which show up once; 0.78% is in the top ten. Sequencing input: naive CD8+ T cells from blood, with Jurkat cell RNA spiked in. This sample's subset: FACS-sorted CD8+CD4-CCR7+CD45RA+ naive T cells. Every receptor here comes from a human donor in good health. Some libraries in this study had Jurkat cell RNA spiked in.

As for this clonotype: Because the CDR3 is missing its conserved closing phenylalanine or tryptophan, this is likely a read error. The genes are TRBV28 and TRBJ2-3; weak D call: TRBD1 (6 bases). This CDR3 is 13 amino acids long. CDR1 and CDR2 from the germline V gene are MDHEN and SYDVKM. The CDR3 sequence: CASSLGGTDSQYS. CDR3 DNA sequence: TGTGCCAGCAGTTTAGGGGGCACAGATTCGCAGTATTCT.

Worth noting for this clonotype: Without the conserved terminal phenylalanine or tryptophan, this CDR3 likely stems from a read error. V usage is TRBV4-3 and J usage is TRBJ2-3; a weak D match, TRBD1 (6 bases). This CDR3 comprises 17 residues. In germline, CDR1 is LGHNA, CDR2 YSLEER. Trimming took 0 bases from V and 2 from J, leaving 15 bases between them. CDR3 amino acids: CASSQDRRGYNTDTQYY. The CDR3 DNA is TGCGCCAGCAGCCAAGATCGCAGGGGTTATAACACAGATACGCAGTATTAT.